The rows below give T cell receptor beta chains drawn from one sample of a study of blood T cells in healthy people across ages. TCRdb processed the 5' RACE reads anew with MiXCR; each CDR3 protein has one entry. This table has roughly 1,500,000 distinct CDR3 sequences, almost 35% appearing once. The sample consisted of blood. The receptors originated from a woman between 25 and 40 years old in good health. The CDR3 runs from the conserved cysteine through the conserved F or W. The D gene is left open where the match is weak. Some rows have no size entry. The others give once, few or many, or a class for an expanded clone.

J gene,clone size,V gene,D gene,CDR3 DNA,CDR3 protein
TRBJ1-6,few,TRBV3-1,NA,TGTGCCAGCAGCCTTCGACGGCCCAGCTCCTATAATTCACCCCTCCACTTT,CASSLRRPSSYNSPLHF
TRBJ2-1,NA,TRBV5-1,TRBD2,TGCGCCAGCAGCTCCGGGACTAGAAGCAATGAGCAGTTCTTC,CASSSGTRSNEQFF
TRBJ2-5,few,TRBV27,TRBD2,TGTGCCAGCAGTTTACTGCAGGGAGGGAAAGAGACCCAGTACTTC,CASSLLQGGKETQYF
TRBJ1-2,NA,TRBV9,NA,TGTGCCAGCAGCGTAGCCCCCGGGGGACTCGATGGCTACACCTTC,CASSVAPGGLDGYTF
TRBJ2-3,NA,TRBV20-1,NA,TGCAGTGCTAGGGGAGACCCTAGCACAGATACGCAGTATTTT,CSARGDPSTDTQYF
TRBJ1-1,NA,TRBV20-1,NA,TGCAGTGCTTCATCAGACCCCAGGGCCCACACTGAAGCTTTCTTT,CSASSDPRAHTEAFF
TRBJ2-4,few,TRBV2,TRBD1,TGTGCCAGCAGTGAGCTCCGGGACAGGGGGCAGGACATTCAGTACTTC,CASSELRDRGQDIQYF
TRBJ1-1,NA,TRBV29-1,TRBD1,TGCAGCGTCAAAGGACAGGGGCGACCTTTCTTT,CSVKGQGRPFF
TRBJ2-3,many,TRBV20-1,NA,TGCAGTGCTGGAGACAGGCGGGGTGCAGATACGCAGTATTTT,CSAGDRRGADTQYF
TRBJ2-7,many,TRBV27,NA,TGTGCCAGCAGTTTATCGCGCCCCCAGGGAGGTTTCCACGAGCAGTACTTC,CASSLSRPQGGFHEQYF
TRBJ2-1,NA,TRBV9,TRBD2,TGTGCCAGCAGCTCAACCGGGACTAGCGCTCACAATGAGCAGTTCTTC,CASSSTGTSAHNEQFF